Listed here are 5 T cell receptor beta chains from one sample, sequenced in a study of blood T cell repertoires in COVID-19. Sequenced by immunoSEQ multiplex PCR; TCRdb stores in-frame clones only, minus some. The sample lists approximately 70,000 clones, roughly nine tenths occurring once. The material sequenced was peripheral blood. The receptors were gathered from a man aged 35 to 55 with COVID-19, enrolled during active disease.

This chain links TRBV19 with TRBJ1-3; D is uncertain. Germline lookup yields CDR1 LNHDA and CDR2 SQIVND (reference sequence). The CDR3 sequence is 14 residues long. Trimming left V 6 bases short and J 0 bases short, with 9 bases between. Here the CDR3 DNA reads TGTGCCAGTAGCGTCGGAGGCTCTGGAAACACCATATATTTT. Its protein is CASSVGGSGNTIYF.

The chain couples TRBV6-5 to TRBJ1-5; TRBD1 might be the D (5 bases). Germline CDR1 is MNHEY and CDR2 is SVGAGI. With 4 bases removed from V and 4 bases from J, the gap between germline ends came to 8 bases. The CDR3 contains 13 residues. The CDR3 nucleotides read TGTGCCAGCAGTTTGCGGGGGAATCAGCCCCAGCATTTT. Its translation: CASSLRGNQPQHF.

The chain joins TRBV6-5 to TRBJ1-2; 8 bases match TRBD1. Germline V gene sequence: CDR1 MNHEY, CDR2 SVGAGI. This CDR3 is 13 amino acids long. V lost 5 bases and J lost 8; bases outside the gene matches: 7. The CDR3 here is CASSQWTGSGYTF. CDR3 coding DNA: TGTGCCAGCAGTCAATGGACAGGGAGCGGCTACACCTTC.

The rearrangement uses TRBV28 and TRBJ1-1; D ambiguous. V was clipped by 7 bases and J by 7 bases, with 19 bases between them. The germline CDR1 and CDR2 sequences are MDHEN and SYDVKM. This CDR3 is built from 14 residues. The CDR3 DNA is TGTGCCAGCACTAGTCTAAGCCAGTCTCTTGAAGCTTTCTTT. Translating gives CASTSLSQSLEAFF.

This chain links TRBV6-5 with TRBJ2-3, with 7 bases fitting TRBD2. With 8 bases clipped from V and 5 bases from J, the junction kept 13 bases outside the gene matches. CDR3 length: 15 residues. In germline, CDR1 is MNHEY, CDR2 SVGAGI. This CDR3 is CASATSAGDRDTQYF. CDR3 sequence (DNA): TGTGCCAGCGCCACATCCGCGGGGGATAGAGATACGCAGTATTTT.